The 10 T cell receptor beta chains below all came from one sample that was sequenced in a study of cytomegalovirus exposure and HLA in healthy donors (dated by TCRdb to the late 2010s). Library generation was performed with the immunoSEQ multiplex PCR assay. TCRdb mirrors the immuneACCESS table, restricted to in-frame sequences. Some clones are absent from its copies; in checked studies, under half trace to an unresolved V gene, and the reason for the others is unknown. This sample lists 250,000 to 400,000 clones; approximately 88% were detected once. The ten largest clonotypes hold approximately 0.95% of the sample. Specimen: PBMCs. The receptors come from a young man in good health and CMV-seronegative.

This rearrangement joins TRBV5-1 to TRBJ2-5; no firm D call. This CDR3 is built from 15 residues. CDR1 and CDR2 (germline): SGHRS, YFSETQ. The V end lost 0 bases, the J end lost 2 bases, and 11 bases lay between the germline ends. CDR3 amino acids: CASSLAGGLQETQYF. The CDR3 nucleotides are TGCGCCAGCAGCTTGGCCGGCGGTCTTCAAGAGACCCAGTACTTC.

This CDR3 is CASSADSFYEQYF. The CDR3 DNA is TGTGCCAGCAGCGCGGACAGTTTCTACGAGCAGTACTTC. J is TRBJ2-7 and V is TRBV11-2, with TRBD1 as a possible D gene (6 bases). The germline CDR1 and CDR2 sequences are SGHAT and FQNNGV. The V end was cut by 5 bases, the J end by 3 bases, with 11 bases between. The CDR3 extends over 13 amino acids.

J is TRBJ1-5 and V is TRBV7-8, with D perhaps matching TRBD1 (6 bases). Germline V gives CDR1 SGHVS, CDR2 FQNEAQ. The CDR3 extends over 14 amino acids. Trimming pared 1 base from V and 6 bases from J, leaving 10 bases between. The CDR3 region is CASSLEQGPQPQHF. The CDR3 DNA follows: TGTGCCAGCAGCTTAGAACAGGGACCTCAGCCCCAGCATTTT.

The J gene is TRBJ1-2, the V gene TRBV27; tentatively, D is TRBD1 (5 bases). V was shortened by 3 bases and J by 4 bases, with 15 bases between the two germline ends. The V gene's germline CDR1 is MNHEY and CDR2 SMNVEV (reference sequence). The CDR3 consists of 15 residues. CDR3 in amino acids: CASSFGAAGSYGYTF. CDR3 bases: TGTGCCAGCAGTTTTGGGGCGGCGGGAAGCTATGGCTACACCTTC.

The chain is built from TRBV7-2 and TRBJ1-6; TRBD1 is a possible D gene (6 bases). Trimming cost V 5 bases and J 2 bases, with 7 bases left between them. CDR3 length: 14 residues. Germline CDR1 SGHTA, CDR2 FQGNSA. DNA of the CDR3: TGTGCCAGCAGCCCAGGGGCCTATAATTCACCCCTCCACTTT. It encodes CASSPGAYNSPLHF.

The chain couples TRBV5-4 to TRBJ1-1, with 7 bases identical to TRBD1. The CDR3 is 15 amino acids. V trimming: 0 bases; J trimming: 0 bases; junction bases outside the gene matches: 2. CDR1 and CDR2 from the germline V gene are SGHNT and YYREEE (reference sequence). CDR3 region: CASSLDRGLNTEAFF. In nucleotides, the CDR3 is TGTGCCAGCAGCTTGGACAGGGGACTGAACACTGAAGCTTTCTTT.

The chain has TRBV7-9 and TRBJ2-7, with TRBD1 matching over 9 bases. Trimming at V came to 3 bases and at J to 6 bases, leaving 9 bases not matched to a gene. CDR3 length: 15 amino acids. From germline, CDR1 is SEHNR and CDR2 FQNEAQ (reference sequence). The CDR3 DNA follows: TGTGCCAGCAGCTTGGCCCCGGGACAGGGTTCCGAGCAGTACTTC. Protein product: CASSLAPGQGSEQYF. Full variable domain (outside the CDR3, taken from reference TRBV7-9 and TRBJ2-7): DTGVSQNPRHKITKRGQNVTFRCDPISEHNRLYWYRQTLGQGPEFLTYFQNEAQLEKSRLLSDRFSAERPKGSFSTLEIQRTEQGDSAMYLCASSLAPGQGSEQYFGPGTRLTVT.

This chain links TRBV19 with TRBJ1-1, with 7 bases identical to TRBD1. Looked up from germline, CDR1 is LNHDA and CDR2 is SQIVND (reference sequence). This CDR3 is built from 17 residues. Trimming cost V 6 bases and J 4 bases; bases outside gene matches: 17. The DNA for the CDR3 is TGTGCCAGTAGCGAAACCCCGGGACAGATACTAGGCACTGAAGCTTTCTTT. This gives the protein CASSETPGQILGTEAFF. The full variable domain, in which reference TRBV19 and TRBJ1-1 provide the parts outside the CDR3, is DGGITQSPKYLFRKEGQNVTLSCEQNLNHDAMYWYRQDPGQGLRLIYYSQIVNDFQKGDIAEGYSVSREKKESFPLTVTSAQKNPTAFYLCASSETPGQILGTEAFFGQGTRLTVV.

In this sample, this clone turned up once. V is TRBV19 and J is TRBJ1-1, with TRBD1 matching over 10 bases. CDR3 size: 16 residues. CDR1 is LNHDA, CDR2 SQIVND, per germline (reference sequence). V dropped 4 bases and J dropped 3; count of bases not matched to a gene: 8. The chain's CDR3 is CASSTTGGLRYTEAFF. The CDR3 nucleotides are TGTGCCAGTAGTACGACAGGGGGCTTGAGGTACACTGAAGCTTTCTTT. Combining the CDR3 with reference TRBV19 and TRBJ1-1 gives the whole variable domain DGGITQSPKYLFRKEGQNVTLSCEQNLNHDAMYWYRQDPGQGLRLIYYSQIVNDFQKGDIAEGYSVSREKKESFPLTVTSAQKNPTAFYLCASSTTGGLRYTEAFFGQGTRLTVV.

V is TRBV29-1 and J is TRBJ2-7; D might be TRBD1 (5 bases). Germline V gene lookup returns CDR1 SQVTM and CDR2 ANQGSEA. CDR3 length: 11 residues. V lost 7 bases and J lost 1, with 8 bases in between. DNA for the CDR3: TGCAGCGGACAGAATTCCTACGAGCAGTACTTC. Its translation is CSGQNSYEQYF.